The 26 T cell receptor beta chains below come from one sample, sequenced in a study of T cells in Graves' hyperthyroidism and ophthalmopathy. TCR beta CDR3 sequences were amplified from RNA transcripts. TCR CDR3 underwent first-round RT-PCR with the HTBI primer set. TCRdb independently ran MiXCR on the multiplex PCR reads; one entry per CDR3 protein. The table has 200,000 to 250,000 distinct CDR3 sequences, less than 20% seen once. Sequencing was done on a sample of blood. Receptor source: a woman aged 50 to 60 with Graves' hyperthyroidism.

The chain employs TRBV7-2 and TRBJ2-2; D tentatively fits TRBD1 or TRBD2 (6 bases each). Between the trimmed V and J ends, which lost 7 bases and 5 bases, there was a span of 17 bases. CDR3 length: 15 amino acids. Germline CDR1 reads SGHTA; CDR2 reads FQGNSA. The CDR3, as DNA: TGTGCCAGCAACCCGACCGGGGGCGCTACCGGGGAGCTGTTTTTT. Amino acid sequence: CASNPTGGATGELFF.

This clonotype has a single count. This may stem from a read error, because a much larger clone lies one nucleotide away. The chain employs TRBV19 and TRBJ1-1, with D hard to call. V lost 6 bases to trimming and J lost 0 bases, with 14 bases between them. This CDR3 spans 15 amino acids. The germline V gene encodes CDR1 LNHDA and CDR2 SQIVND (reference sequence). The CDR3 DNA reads TGTGCCAGTAGATTGAAAGGGTCGCTGAACACTGAAGCTTTCTTT. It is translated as CASRLKGSLNTEAFF.

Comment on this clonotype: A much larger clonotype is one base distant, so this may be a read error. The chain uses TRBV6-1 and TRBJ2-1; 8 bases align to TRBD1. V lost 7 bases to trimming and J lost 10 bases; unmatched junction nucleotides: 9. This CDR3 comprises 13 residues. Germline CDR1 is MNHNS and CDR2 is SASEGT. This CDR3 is CASTLWTGSEQFF. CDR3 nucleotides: TGTGCCAGCACCCTCTGGACAGGGTCGGAGCAGTTCTTC.

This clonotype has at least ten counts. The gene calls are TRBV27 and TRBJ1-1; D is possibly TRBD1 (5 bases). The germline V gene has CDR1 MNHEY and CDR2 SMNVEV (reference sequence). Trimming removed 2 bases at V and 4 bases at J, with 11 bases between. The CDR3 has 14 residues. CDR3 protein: CASSLRGGITEAFF. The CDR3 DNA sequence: TGTGCCAGCAGTTTACGGGGGGGAATCACTGAAGCTTTCTTT.

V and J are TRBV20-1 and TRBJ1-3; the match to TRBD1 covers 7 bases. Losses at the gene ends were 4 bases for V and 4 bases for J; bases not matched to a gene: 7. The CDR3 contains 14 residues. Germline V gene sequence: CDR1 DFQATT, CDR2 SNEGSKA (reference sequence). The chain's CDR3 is CSANRVGQGNTIYF. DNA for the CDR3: TGCAGTGCTAATAGGGTGGGACAGGGAAACACCATATATTTT.

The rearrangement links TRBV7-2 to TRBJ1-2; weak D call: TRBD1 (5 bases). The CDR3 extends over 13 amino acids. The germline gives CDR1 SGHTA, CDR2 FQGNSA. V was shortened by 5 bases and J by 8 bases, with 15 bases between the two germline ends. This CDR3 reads CASSPGRLLGYTF. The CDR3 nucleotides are TGTGCCAGCAGCCCGGGGCGGCTCCTGGGCTACACCTTC.

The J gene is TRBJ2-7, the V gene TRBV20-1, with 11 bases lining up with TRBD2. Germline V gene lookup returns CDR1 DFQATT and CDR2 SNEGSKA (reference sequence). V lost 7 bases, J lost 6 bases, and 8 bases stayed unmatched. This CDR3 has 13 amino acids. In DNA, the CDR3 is TGCAGTGTTAAACTAGCGGGAGCTGGCGAGCAGTACTTC. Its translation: CSVKLAGAGEQYF.

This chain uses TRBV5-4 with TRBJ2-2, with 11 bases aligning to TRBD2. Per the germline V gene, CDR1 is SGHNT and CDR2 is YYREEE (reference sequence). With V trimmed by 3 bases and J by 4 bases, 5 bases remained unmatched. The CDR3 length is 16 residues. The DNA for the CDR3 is TGTGCCAGCAGCTCACTAGCGGGAGTGTCCACCGGGGAGCTGTTTTTT. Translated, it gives CASSSLAGVSTGELFF.

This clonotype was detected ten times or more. The CDR3 region has the DNA TGTGCCATCAGTGCCGGGTTGAACACTGAAGCTTTCTTT. Protein product: CAISAGLNTEAFF. V and J are TRBV10-3 and TRBJ1-1; D gene ambiguous. V was shortened by 4 bases and J by 0 bases, with 6 bases between the two germline ends. Germline CDR1 reads ENHRY; CDR2 reads SYGVKD. The CDR3 consists of 13 residues.

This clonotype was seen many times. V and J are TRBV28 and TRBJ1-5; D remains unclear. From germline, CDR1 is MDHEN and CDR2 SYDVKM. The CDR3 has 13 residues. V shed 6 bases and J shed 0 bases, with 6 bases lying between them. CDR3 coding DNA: TGTGCCAGCAGATCGAATAGCAATCAGCCCCAGCATTTT. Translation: CASRSNSNQPQHF. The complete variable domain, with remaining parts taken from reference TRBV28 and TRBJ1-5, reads DVKVTQSSRYLVKRTGEKVFLECVQDMDHENMFWYRQDPGLGLRLIYFSYDVKMKEKGDIPEGYSVSREKKERFSLILESASTNQTSMYLCASRSNSNQPQHFGDGTRLSIL.

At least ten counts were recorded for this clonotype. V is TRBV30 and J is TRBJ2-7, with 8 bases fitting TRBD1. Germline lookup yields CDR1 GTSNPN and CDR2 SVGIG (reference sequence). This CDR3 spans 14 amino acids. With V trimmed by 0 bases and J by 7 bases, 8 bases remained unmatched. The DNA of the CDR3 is TGTGCCTGGAGTGTAGGGCAGGGGGCTCAAGAGCAGTACTTC. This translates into CAWSVGQGAQEQYF.

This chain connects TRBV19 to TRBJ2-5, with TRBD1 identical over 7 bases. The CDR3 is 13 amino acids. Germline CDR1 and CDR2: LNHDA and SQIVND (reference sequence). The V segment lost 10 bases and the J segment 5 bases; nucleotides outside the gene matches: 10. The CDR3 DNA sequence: TGTGCCACCAGGAACCTACAGGGGGAGACCCAGTACTTC. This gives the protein CATRNLQGETQYF.

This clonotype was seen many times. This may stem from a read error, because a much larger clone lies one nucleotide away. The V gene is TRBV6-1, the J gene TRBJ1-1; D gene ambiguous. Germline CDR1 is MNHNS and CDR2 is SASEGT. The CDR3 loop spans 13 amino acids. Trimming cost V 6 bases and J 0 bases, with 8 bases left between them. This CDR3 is CASSVEVNTEAFF. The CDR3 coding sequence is TGTGCCAGCAGCGTAGAAGTGAACACTGAAGCTTTCTTT.

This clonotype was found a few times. The CDR3: CATSDSLSTGEETQYF. In DNA form, the CDR3 reads TGTGCCACCAGTGATTCCCTCTCGACAGGGGAAGAGACCCAGTACTTC. This sequence joins TRBV24-1 and TRBJ2-5, with 8 bases identical to TRBD1. The CDR3 runs to 16 residues. V was clipped by 2 bases and J by 3 bases; unmatched bases: 7. Per germline, CDR1 KGHDR and CDR2 SFDVKD.

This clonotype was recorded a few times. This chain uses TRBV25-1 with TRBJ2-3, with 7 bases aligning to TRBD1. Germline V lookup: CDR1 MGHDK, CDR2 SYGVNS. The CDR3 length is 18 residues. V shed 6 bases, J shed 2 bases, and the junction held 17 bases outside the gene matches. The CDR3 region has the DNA TGTGCCAGCAGCTCAAAAACTCCGGACAGGAGAATCACAGATACGCAGTATTTT. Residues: CASSSKTPDRRITDTQYF.

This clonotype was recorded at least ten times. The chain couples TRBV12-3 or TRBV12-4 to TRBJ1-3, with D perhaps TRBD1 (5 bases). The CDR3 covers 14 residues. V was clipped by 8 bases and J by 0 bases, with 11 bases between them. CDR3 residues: CASGTYSSGNTIYF. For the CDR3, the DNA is TGTGCCAGCGGGACGTACTCCTCTGGAAACACCATATATTTT.

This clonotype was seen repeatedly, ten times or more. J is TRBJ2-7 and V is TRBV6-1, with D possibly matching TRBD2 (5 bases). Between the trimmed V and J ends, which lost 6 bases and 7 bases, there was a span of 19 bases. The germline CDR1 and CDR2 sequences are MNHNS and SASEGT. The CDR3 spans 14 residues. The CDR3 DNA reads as TGTGCCAGCAGGCGGCCGGGAAACATTGGGGAGCAGTACTTC. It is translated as CASRRPGNIGEQYF.

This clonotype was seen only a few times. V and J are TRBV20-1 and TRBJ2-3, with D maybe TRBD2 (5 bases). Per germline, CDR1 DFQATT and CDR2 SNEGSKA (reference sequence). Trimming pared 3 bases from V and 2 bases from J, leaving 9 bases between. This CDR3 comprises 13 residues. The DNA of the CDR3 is TGCAGTGCTAGGAGGGCCTACACAGATACGCAGTATTTT. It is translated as CSARRAYTDTQYF.

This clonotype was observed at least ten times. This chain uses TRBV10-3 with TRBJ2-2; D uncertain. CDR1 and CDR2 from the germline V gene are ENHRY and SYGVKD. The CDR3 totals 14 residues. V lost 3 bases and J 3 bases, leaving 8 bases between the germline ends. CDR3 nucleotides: TGTGCCATCAGTGAATCCAGTTACACCGGGGAGCTGTTTTTT. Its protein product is CAISESSYTGELFF.

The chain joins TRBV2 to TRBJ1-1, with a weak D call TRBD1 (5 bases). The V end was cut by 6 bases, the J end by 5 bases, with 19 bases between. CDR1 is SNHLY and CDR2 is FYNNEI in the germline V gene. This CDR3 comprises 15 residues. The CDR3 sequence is CASSRAVEVRTEAFF. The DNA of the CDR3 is TGTGCCAGCAGCAGGGCAGTTGAAGTGAGGACTGAAGCTTTCTTT.

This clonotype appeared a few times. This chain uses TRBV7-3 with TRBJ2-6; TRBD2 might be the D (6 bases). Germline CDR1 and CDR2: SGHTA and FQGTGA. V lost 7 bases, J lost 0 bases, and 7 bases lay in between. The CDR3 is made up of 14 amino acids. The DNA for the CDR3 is TGTGCCAGCAAGACTAGCTCTGGGGCCAACGTCCTGACTTTC. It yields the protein CASKTSSGANVLTF.

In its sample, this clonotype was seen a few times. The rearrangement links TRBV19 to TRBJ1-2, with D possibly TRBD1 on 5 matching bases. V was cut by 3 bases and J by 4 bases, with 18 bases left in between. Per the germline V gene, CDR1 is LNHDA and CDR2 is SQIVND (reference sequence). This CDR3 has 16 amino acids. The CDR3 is CASSMSTRGRIYGYTF. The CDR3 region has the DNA TGTGCCAGTAGTATGTCTACCCGGGGCCGAATCTATGGCTACACCTTC. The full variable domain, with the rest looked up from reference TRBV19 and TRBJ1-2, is DGGITQSPKYLFRKEGQNVTLSCEQNLNHDAMYWYRQDPGQGLRLIYYSQIVNDFQKGDIAEGYSVSREKKESFPLTVTSAQKNPTAFYLCASSMSTRGRIYGYTFGSGTRLTVV.

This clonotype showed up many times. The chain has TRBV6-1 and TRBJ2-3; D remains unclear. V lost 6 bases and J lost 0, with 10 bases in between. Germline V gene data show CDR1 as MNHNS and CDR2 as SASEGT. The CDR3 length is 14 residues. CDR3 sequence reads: CASRPRVSTDTQYF. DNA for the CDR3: TGTGCCAGCAGGCCTCGGGTGAGCACAGATACGCAGTATTTT.

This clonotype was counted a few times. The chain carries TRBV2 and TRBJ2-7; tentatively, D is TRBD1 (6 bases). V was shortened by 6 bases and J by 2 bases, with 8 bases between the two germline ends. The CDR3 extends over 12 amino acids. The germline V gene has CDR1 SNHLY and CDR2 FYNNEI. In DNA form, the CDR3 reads TGTGCCAGCAGAGGGGACACCTACGAGCAGTACTTC. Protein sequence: CASRGDTYEQYF.

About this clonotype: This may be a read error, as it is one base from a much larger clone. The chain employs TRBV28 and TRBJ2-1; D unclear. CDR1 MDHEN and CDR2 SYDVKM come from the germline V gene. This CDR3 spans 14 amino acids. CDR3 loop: CASGRPSSYNGQFF. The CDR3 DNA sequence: TGTGCCAGCGGTCGGCCGAGCTCCTACAATGGGCAGTTCTTC.

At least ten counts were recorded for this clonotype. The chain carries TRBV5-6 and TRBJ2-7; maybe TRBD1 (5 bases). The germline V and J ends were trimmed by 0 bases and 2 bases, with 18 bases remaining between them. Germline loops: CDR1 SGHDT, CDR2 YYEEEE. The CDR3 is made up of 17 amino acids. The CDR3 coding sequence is TGTGCCAGCAGCTTGGCTGAATGGGGCGCAGGTACCTACGAGCAGTACTTC. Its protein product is CASSLAEWGAGTYEQYF.